This T cell receptor beta chain came from a study of T-cell memory formation after mild COVID-19. A single record per CDR3 protein comes from TCRdb applying MiXCR to the 5' RACE reads. The sample includes about 82,000 distinct CDR3 sequences, approximately 13% of them seen just once. Findings and caveats of the study: Memory sampled before infection contained some responding clones, suggesting cross-reactive memory joined.

This clonotype is medium-sized within its sample. Its antigen is unidentified. Input material: PBMCs or a T cell subset sorted from them (not recorded which). This clonotype was sampled from an adult woman who had mild COVID-19 (a few samples of this study predate the infection). Cell type and time point are not known.

This CDR3 is CACSPTGRSYEQYF. The DNA for the CDR3 is TGTGCCTGTTCCCCGACAGGTCGCTCCTACGAGCAGTACTTC. The chain uses TRBV30 and TRBJ2-7, with D perhaps matching TRBD1 (6 bases). Looked up from germline, CDR1 is GTSNPN and CDR2 is SVGIG (reference sequence). This CDR3 has 14 amino acids. V lost 6 bases and J lost 0, with 15 bases in between. The variable domain in full, completed from reference TRBV30 and TRBJ2-7, reads SQTIHQWPATLVQPVGSPLSLECTVEGTSNPNLYWYRQAAGRGLQLLFYSVGIGQISSEVPQNLSASRPQDRQFILSSKKLLLSDSGFYLCACSPTGRSYEQYFGPGTRLTVT.